A selection of T cell receptor beta chains follows, all from one sample in a study of patients and donors after allogeneic stem cell transplantation. One entry per CDR3 protein, called by TCRdb with MiXCR from the RT-PCR reads. The profile shows some 960,000 distinct CDR3 sequences, more than 15% of them singletons. Sequencing was done on a sample of blood, either unsorted or a sorted T cell fraction (not recorded which). All receptors come from a human donor who was either an allogeneic HSCT recipient or a stem cell or donor lymphocyte infusion donor (not recorded which). It is not recorded whose cells these are; they may come from a transplant donor. CDR3s include the opening cysteine and the closing phenylalanine or tryptophan. The order of the fields is D gene, clone size, V gene, J gene, CDR3 DNA, CDR3 protein. D genes are given only for firm matches. Clone sizes are given selectively: once, few, many, or a class where the clone is expanded.

d_call: -; clone_size: -; v_call: TRBV29-1; j_call: TRBJ1-1; cdr3_nt: TGCAGCGTTGAACTGTTGGGGGGAACTGAAGCTTTCTTT; cdr3_aa: CSVELLGGTEAFF
d_call: -; clone_size: once; v_call: TRBV5-5; j_call: TRBJ1-2; cdr3_nt: TGTGCCAGCAGCTGGACGGGAACTTATGGACGCTACACCTTC; cdr3_aa: CASSWTGTYGRYTF
d_call: -; clone_size: -; v_call: TRBV7-8; j_call: TRBJ2-1; cdr3_nt: TGTGCCAGCAGCTTAGTTCGGGGGGCGAATGAGCAGTTCTTC; cdr3_aa: CASSLVRGANEQFF
d_call: -; clone_size: few; v_call: TRBV20-1; j_call: TRBJ2-3; cdr3_nt: TGCAGTGCTAGAAGGCCACGCACAGATACGCAGTATTTT; cdr3_aa: CSARRPRTDTQYF
d_call: -; clone_size: few; v_call: TRBV15; j_call: TRBJ1-1; cdr3_nt: TGTGCCACCAGCAGAGTTAGGACTGGGAGGCGCACTGAAGCTTTCTTT; cdr3_aa: CATSRVRTGRRTEAFF
d_call: TRBD2; clone_size: -; v_call: TRBV7-2; j_call: TRBJ2-3; cdr3_nt: TGTGCCAGCAGCTCCCTCGGACTAGCGGGGGGGCTAAATACGCAGTATTTT; cdr3_aa: CASSSLGLAGGLNTQYF
d_call: -; clone_size: few; v_call: TRBV7-2; j_call: TRBJ1-1; cdr3_nt: TGTGCCAGCAGCTTACTGAAGGGTTCTGAAGCTTTCTTT; cdr3_aa: CASSLLKGSEAFF
d_call: -; clone_size: -; v_call: TRBV25-1; j_call: TRBJ2-5; cdr3_nt: TGTGCCAGCAGTGAAGCAACCTCAGGACTACACCAAGAGACCCAGTACTTC; cdr3_aa: CASSEATSGLHQETQYF
d_call: TRBD2; clone_size: few; v_call: TRBV28; j_call: TRBJ2-3; cdr3_nt: TGTGCCAGCAGTTTAGTCCACCTGAGCGGGAGGGGAACAGATACGCAGTATTTT; cdr3_aa: CASSLVHLSGRGTDTQYF
d_call: TRBD1; clone_size: -; v_call: TRBV29-1; j_call: TRBJ1-2; cdr3_nt: TGCAGCGTGGGCGGGACAGATGGCTACACCTTC; cdr3_aa: CSVGGTDGYTF
d_call: -; clone_size: -; v_call: TRBV5-1; j_call: TRBJ1-1; cdr3_nt: TGCGCCAGCAGCCCCCCAGGCCAGGGAAAAGAAGCTTTCTTT; cdr3_aa: CASSPPGQGKEAFF
d_call: -; clone_size: few; v_call: TRBV20-1; j_call: TRBJ1-5; cdr3_nt: TGCAGTGCTAGTGCCCAGGTAGGGCCTAGCAATCAGCCCCAGCATTTT; cdr3_aa: CSASAQVGPSNQPQHF
d_call: TRBD2; clone_size: -; v_call: TRBV20-1; j_call: TRBJ2-7; cdr3_nt: TGCAGTGCTAGCCGCCCTAGCGGAGCGGCCTACGAGCAGTACTTC; cdr3_aa: CSASRPSGAAYEQYF
d_call: -; clone_size: -; v_call: TRBV29-1; j_call: TRBJ1-1; cdr3_nt: TGCAGCGTCCCGGACAGTGGACCTGAAGCTTTCTTT; cdr3_aa: CSVPDSGPEAFF
d_call: TRBD1; clone_size: -; v_call: TRBV2; j_call: TRBJ1-1; cdr3_nt: TGTGCCAGCACTCAAGAGACAGGGGTCACTGAAGCTTTCTTT; cdr3_aa: CASTQETGVTEAFF
d_call: -; clone_size: -; v_call: TRBV2; j_call: TRBJ2-2; cdr3_nt: TGTGCCAGCAAGCTTCAGCGGAACACCGGGGAGCTGTTTTTT; cdr3_aa: CASKLQRNTGELFF
d_call: -; clone_size: -; v_call: TRBV29-1; j_call: TRBJ2-7; cdr3_nt: TGCAGCGTTGAAGATCGAACAGGACCCCAGGAGCAGTACTTC; cdr3_aa: CSVEDRTGPQEQYF
d_call: -; clone_size: few; v_call: TRBV20-1; j_call: TRBJ1-1; cdr3_nt: TGCAGTGCTAAAACTCAGGGAGAACTGATGAACACTGAAGCTTTCTTT; cdr3_aa: CSAKTQGELMNTEAFF
d_call: TRBD1; clone_size: once; v_call: TRBV4-1; j_call: TRBJ2-7; cdr3_nt: TGCGCCAGCAGCGGACAGGGTTTCAACGAGCAGTACTTC; cdr3_aa: CASSGQGFNEQYF
d_call: TRBD1; clone_size: once; v_call: TRBV2; j_call: TRBJ2-1; cdr3_nt: TGTGCCAGCAGAGCAGACGGGACAGGGTTCAATGAGCAGTTCTTC; cdr3_aa: CASRADGTGFNEQFF
d_call: -; clone_size: few; v_call: TRBV6-1; j_call: TRBJ2-2; cdr3_nt: TGTGCCAGCAGCCAGGACCGATTTGCGGGGGAGCTGTTTTTT; cdr3_aa: CASSQDRFAGELFF
d_call: TRBD1; clone_size: few; v_call: TRBV20-1; j_call: TRBJ1-5; cdr3_nt: TGCAGTGCTAGACCCGGGACAGGGTTTCGTCAGCCCCAGCATTTT; cdr3_aa: CSARPGTGFRQPQHF
d_call: -; clone_size: -; v_call: TRBV6-2/TRBV6-3; j_call: TRBJ2-3; cdr3_nt: TGTGCCAGCAGTTACTCATACAGAGATACGCAGTATTTT; cdr3_aa: CASSYSYRDTQYF
d_call: TRBD2; clone_size: many; v_call: TRBV7-9; j_call: TRBJ2-1; cdr3_nt: TGTGCCAGCAGCTTAGGACTAGCGGGAGCCGATGAGCAGTTCTTC; cdr3_aa: CASSLGLAGADEQFF
d_call: -; clone_size: -; v_call: TRBV6-2/TRBV6-3; j_call: TRBJ1-1; cdr3_nt: TGTGCCAGCAGTTCAAGTAAGAGGGCCCAACCCGTGAACACTGAAGCTTTCTTT; cdr3_aa: CASSSSKRAQPVNTEAFF
d_call: -; clone_size: -; v_call: TRBV18; j_call: TRBJ2-7; cdr3_nt: TGTGCCAGCTCACCAGTGGACGTACCTCGCTACGAGCAGTACTTC; cdr3_aa: CASSPVDVPRYEQYF
d_call: TRBD2; clone_size: -; v_call: TRBV30; j_call: TRBJ2-3; cdr3_nt: TGTGCCTGGAGTGTGGCTAGCGGATGGACAGATACGCAGTATTTT; cdr3_aa: CAWSVASGWTDTQYF
d_call: -; clone_size: few; v_call: TRBV7-4; j_call: TRBJ2-7; cdr3_nt: TGTGCCAGCAGCTTCTCTAGAGGGTTCGGCGAGCAGTACTTC; cdr3_aa: CASSFSRGFGEQYF
d_call: TRBD2; clone_size: few; v_call: TRBV27; j_call: TRBJ2-1; cdr3_nt: TGTGCCAGCAGTTATGGGACTACGGGTAATGAGCAGTTCTTC; cdr3_aa: CASSYGTTGNEQFF
d_call: TRBD2; clone_size: -; v_call: TRBV28; j_call: TRBJ2-2; cdr3_nt: TGTGCCAGCAGCCTTAGCGGGAGGGCCACCGGGGAGCTGTTTTTT; cdr3_aa: CASSLSGRATGELFF
d_call: TRBD2; clone_size: few; v_call: TRBV7-8; j_call: TRBJ2-7; cdr3_nt: TGTGCCAGCAGCCAAACTAGCGGGATTTCCTACGAGCAGTACTTC; cdr3_aa: CASSQTSGISYEQYF
d_call: TRBD1; clone_size: once; v_call: TRBV2; j_call: TRBJ1-4; cdr3_nt: TGTGCCAGCAGCCTCGACAGGGGAGAAAATGAAAAACTGTTTTTT; cdr3_aa: CASSLDRGENEKLFF
d_call: TRBD1; clone_size: many; v_call: TRBV29-1; j_call: TRBJ2-3; cdr3_nt: TGCAGCCCCTTGACAGGGACAGATACGCAGTATTTT; cdr3_aa: CSPLTGTDTQYF
d_call: -; clone_size: many; v_call: TRBV9; j_call: TRBJ2-1; cdr3_nt: TGTGCCAGCAGCGTAGCCGTGAGGGTATCCTACAATGAGCAGTTCTTC; cdr3_aa: CASSVAVRVSYNEQFF
d_call: TRBD1; clone_size: -; v_call: TRBV25-1; j_call: TRBJ1-2; cdr3_nt: TGTGCCAGCAGTTTGGCGGGGACAGCCGGGGGAGGCTACACCTTC; cdr3_aa: CASSLAGTAGGGYTF
d_call: -; clone_size: -; v_call: TRBV5-1; j_call: TRBJ2-4; cdr3_nt: TGCGCCAGCAGCTTTAACCAGGCCAAAAACATTCAGTACTTC; cdr3_aa: CASSFNQAKNIQYF
d_call: TRBD1; clone_size: few; v_call: TRBV7-9; j_call: TRBJ1-1; cdr3_nt: TGTGCCAGCAGCTTATGGACAGGGAGAGAAGCTTTCTTT; cdr3_aa: CASSLWTGREAFF
d_call: -; clone_size: few; v_call: TRBV6-5; j_call: TRBJ2-7; cdr3_nt: TGTGCCAGCAGTTACCTAGTCGACTCGGCTAATATAGTCTACGAGCAGTACTTC; cdr3_aa: CASSYLVDSANIVYEQYF
d_call: -; clone_size: few; v_call: TRBV28; j_call: TRBJ2-7; cdr3_nt: TGTGCCAGCAGTTTTTCGCTGCAGGGCTTATCGTACGAGCAGTACTTC; cdr3_aa: CASSFSLQGLSYEQYF
d_call: TRBD1; clone_size: few; v_call: TRBV16; j_call: TRBJ2-3; cdr3_nt: TGTGCCAGCGGAAGACAGGGGCGATCCACAGATACGCAGTATTTT; cdr3_aa: CASGRQGRSTDTQYF
d_call: TRBD1; clone_size: few; v_call: TRBV9; j_call: TRBJ1-2; cdr3_nt: TGTGCCAGCAGCCTGCTTGGGGACAGGGCTTTAAACACCTTC; cdr3_aa: CASSLLGDRALNTF
d_call: TRBD1; clone_size: -; v_call: TRBV6-2/TRBV6-3; j_call: TRBJ1-1; cdr3_nt: TGTGCCAGCAGTTATCGGGACAGGGGAATCGGGAGCACTGAAGCTTTCTTT; cdr3_aa: CASSYRDRGIGSTEAFF
d_call: -; clone_size: few; v_call: TRBV6-1; j_call: TRBJ2-2; cdr3_nt: TGTGCCAGCACTGAAGCATGGGGACACACCGGGGAGCTGTTTTTT; cdr3_aa: CASTEAWGHTGELFF
d_call: -; clone_size: few; v_call: TRBV29-1; j_call: TRBJ2-5; cdr3_nt: TGCAGCGGTCGGGGTTACCAAGAGACCCAGTACTTC; cdr3_aa: CSGRGYQETQYF
d_call: TRBD2; clone_size: -; v_call: TRBV27; j_call: TRBJ2-5; cdr3_nt: TGTGCCAGCAGCAAAACTAGCGGGAGACTTGGTGGGGAGACCCAGTACTTC; cdr3_aa: CASSKTSGRLGGETQYF
d_call: -; clone_size: few; v_call: TRBV29-1; j_call: TRBJ2-2; cdr3_nt: TGCAGCGTTTCCGTCCCGAACACCGGGGAGCTGTTTTTT; cdr3_aa: CSVSVPNTGELFF
d_call: TRBD2; clone_size: few; v_call: TRBV25-1; j_call: TRBJ2-5; cdr3_nt: TGTGCCAGCAGTCTACCTAGCGGGGGGGAGGAGACCCAGTACTTC; cdr3_aa: CASSLPSGGEETQYF
d_call: -; clone_size: -; v_call: TRBV14; j_call: TRBJ2-7; cdr3_nt: TGTGCCAGCAGCCAAGCGGGCCAGACCTACGAGCAGTACTTC; cdr3_aa: CASSQAGQTYEQYF
d_call: TRBD1; clone_size: -; v_call: TRBV20-1; j_call: TRBJ2-1; cdr3_nt: TGCAGTGCTAGAGATATGGACAGGGTCCATGAGCAGTTCTTC; cdr3_aa: CSARDMDRVHEQFF
d_call: -; clone_size: -; v_call: TRBV4-2; j_call: TRBJ2-7; cdr3_nt: TGTGCCAGCAGCCCCCGGTCCAGCTCCTACGAGCAGTACTTC; cdr3_aa: CASSPRSSSYEQYF
d_call: -; clone_size: -; v_call: TRBV24-1; j_call: TRBJ2-7; cdr3_nt: TGTGCCACCAGTTCTTCCCCGGTACCCTACAGCTCCTACGAGCAGTACTTC; cdr3_aa: CATSSSPVPYSSYEQYF
d_call: -; clone_size: -; v_call: TRBV29-1; j_call: TRBJ1-2; cdr3_nt: TGCAGCGTTGATCGGGATCGGGAGGGCAGGGATGGCTACACCTTC; cdr3_aa: CSVDRDREGRDGYTF